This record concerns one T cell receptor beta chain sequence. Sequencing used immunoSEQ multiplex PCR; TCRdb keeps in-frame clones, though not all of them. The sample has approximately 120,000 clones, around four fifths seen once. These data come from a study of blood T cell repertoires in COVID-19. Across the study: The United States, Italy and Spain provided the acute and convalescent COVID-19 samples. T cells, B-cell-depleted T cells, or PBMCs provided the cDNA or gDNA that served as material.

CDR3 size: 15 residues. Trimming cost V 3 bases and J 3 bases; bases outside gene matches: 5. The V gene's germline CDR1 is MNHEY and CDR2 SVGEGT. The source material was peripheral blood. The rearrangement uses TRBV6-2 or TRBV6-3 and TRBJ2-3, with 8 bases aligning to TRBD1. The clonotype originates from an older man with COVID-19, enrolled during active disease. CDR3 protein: CASSYGQGVTDTQYF. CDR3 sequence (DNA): TGTGCCAGCAGTTATGGACAGGGTGTAACAGATACGCAGTATTTT.